The 8 T cell receptor beta chains below come from one sample, sequenced in a study of blood T cell repertoires in COVID-19. Method: immunoSEQ multiplex PCR; TCRdb's copy keeps in-frame clones and lacks some. The sample yields 170,000 or so clones, roughly 85% seen once. The sample was peripheral blood. Receptors were obtained from a man aged 50 to 59 with active or convalescent COVID-19.

V usage is TRBV12-1 and J usage is TRBJ2-2; the table's D call of TRBD1 was not tested on the DNA. TRBV12-1 is labeled a pseudogene. This CDR3 spans 15 amino acids. CDR3 protein: CASSSDRGKTGELFF. The CDR3 coding sequence is TGTGCCAGCAGCTCAGACAGGGGTAAAACCGGGGAGCTGTTTTTT.

The genes are TRBV24-1 and TRBJ2-5, with 10 bases fitting TRBD2. CDR1 is KGHDR and CDR2 is SFDVKD in the germline V gene. The CDR3 is made up of 17 amino acids. V lost 4 bases to trimming and J lost 5 bases; unmatched junction nucleotides: 12. The CDR3 DNA reads TGTGCCACCAGTGAACAAGAAGCGGGAGGGGGTTATGAGACCCAGTACTTC. It yields the protein CATSEQEAGGGYETQYF.

V is TRBV29-1 and J is TRBJ2-1; 9 bases align to TRBD1. V was pared by 0 bases and J by 7 bases, with 4 bases of the junction left unmatched. Germline CDR1 SQVTM, CDR2 ANQGSEA. CDR3 length: 14 amino acids. The CDR3 DNA sequence: TGCAGCGTTGAAGACCCGACAGGGGGAAATGAGCAGTTCTTC. It translates to CSVEDPTGGNEQFF.

This chain uses TRBV7-2 with TRBJ2-7; D unclear. The CDR3 runs to 13 residues. Germline CDR1 SGHTA, CDR2 FQGNSA. The germline V and J ends were trimmed by 5 bases and 3 bases, with 11 bases remaining between them. The CDR3 region is CASSPQIGYEQYF. The CDR3 region has the DNA TGTGCCAGCAGCCCTCAGATTGGCTACGAGCAGTACTTC.

The chain carries TRBV6-6 and TRBJ1-6, with D unclear. Germline CDR1 is MNHNY and CDR2 is SVGAGI (reference sequence). This CDR3 comprises 13 residues. V was trimmed by 5 bases and J by 13 bases, leaving 15 bases between them. The CDR3 loop reads CASSPSETGPLHF. In nucleotides, the CDR3 is TGTGCCAGCAGTCCGAGTGAAACGGGGCCCCTCCACTTT.

This clone turned up a few times. The chain is built from TRBV7-2 and TRBJ2-3; maybe TRBD1 (5 bases). V lost 2 bases and J lost 1, with 13 bases in between. The length of the CDR3 is 16 residues. Per germline, CDR1 SGHTA and CDR2 FQGNSA. CDR3 in amino acids: CASSLNWQGGTDTQYF. Written as DNA, the CDR3 is TGTGCCAGCAGCTTAAATTGGCAGGGTGGCACAGATACGCAGTATTTT.

The rearrangement joins TRBV10-3 to TRBJ2-7, with TRBD2 matching 7 bases. The CDR3 covers 15 residues. The germline CDR1 and CDR2 sequences are ENHRY and SYGVKD. Trimming at V came to 11 bases and at J to 4 bases, leaving 17 bases not matched to a gene. CDR3 sequence reads: CAPRLGGLLLYEQYF. CDR3 nucleotides: TGTGCCCCCAGGCTTGGGGGACTACTCTTATACGAGCAGTACTTC.

Here the CDR3 reads CASSLGTGAANYGYTF. The CDR3 DNA is TGCGCCAGCAGCTTAGGGACAGGGGCTGCCAACTATGGCTACACCTTC. The rearrangement uses TRBV5-1 and TRBJ1-2; 10 bases are shared with TRBD1. J lost 2 bases, V lost 2 bases, and 6 bases had no gene match. Germline assignment: CDR1 SGHRS and CDR2 YFSETQ. CDR3 length: 16 amino acids.